These T cell receptor beta chains were read from a single sample in a study of early T cells in non-severe SARS-CoV-2 infection. TCRdb re-analysed the 5' RACE reads in MiXCR, keeping a single row per CDR3 protein. The data contain about 43,000 distinct CDR3 sequences, under 13% of them seen just once; the ten biggest clones take up roughly 9%. Source material: whole blood. The receptor set was obtained from an adult who was a healthcare worker with PCR-confirmed SARS-CoV-2 infection or an uninfected control (not recorded which). Each CDR3 is given with its conserved first and last residue. The D gene is left open where the match is weak.

j_gene	d_gene	v_gene	CDR3aa
TRBJ2-3	.	TRBV7-2	CASSGGDTQYF
TRBJ1-4	.	TRBV20-1	CSARGVGEKLFF
TRBJ2-1	.	TRBV4-1	CASSQDRSGTRNEQFF
TRBJ2-7	.	TRBV7-9	CASSFGTHNYEQYF
TRBJ2-1	.	TRBV9	CASSVEGQTPYNEQFF
TRBJ2-1	.	TRBV9	CASSTTHGADEQFF
TRBJ2-1	.	TRBV29-1	CSVERQYNEQFF
TRBJ2-5	TRBD1	TRBV7-7	CVSSLDWDRGQETQYF
TRBJ1-2	.	TRBV24-1	CATSDWEYGYTF
TRBJ1-2	TRBD1	TRBV7-3	CASSQGQNYGYTF